This TCR beta chain originates from a study of tumor-infiltrating lymphocytes in primary liver carcinoma. Starting material of 400 to 600 ng total RNA yielded TCR beta cDNA via a constant-region primer. What produced the TCR beta libraries was three nested multiplex PCR rounds using slightly modified ARM-PCR. Researchers ran the first two PCR rounds for around 10 cycles each with TRBV1-TRBV30 forward primers and a C-beta reverse primer. TCRdb independently ran MiXCR on the multiplex PCR reads; one entry per CDR3 protein. Of roughly 100,000 distinct CDR3 sequences in the sample, roughly 85% were seen once. The CDR3 is 15 residues long, ends included. Without any cell sorting, roughly 20-33 mg of bulk tissue yielded co-extracted RNA and DNA. Note on this clonotype: The CDR3 carries no conserved terminal phenylalanine or tryptophan, so it likely arises from a read error. The limits of the CDR3 on the DNA are not certain, so only TCRdb's listed CDR3 is given.

The genes are TRBV21-1 and TRBJ2-1. TRBV21-1 is listed as a pseudogene. The sequencing sample was made of liver tumor tissue from sampling region 3. Stated subset: tumor region T3, left-lateral pole. The sequence derives from a man aged 35-49 years with primary liver carcinoma and hepatitis B virus infection. The CDR3 sequence: CASSNDPSANKEQFL.